The 15 T cell receptor beta chains in this list originate from one sample, sequenced in a study of cytomegalovirus exposure and HLA in healthy donors. Researchers ran the PCR with 60 Vbeta and 13 Jbeta primers. Sequenced by immunoSEQ multiplex PCR; TCRdb stores in-frame clones only, minus some. Of some 150,000 clones in the sample, approximately 80% were seen once. Material: PBMCs. These receptors were obtained from a woman between 18 and 30 years old in good health and CMV-seronegative.

The V call is TRBV21-1, the J call TRBJ2-7; TRBD1 reflects the table's D call only, with no check against the DNA. TRBV21-1 represents a pseudogene. This CDR3 comprises 13 residues. The CDR3 coding sequence is TGTGCCAGCACCCCCGGGACACCTTACGAGCAGTACTTC. Protein sequence: CASTPGTPYEQYF.

This clone was seen only once. In DNA, the CDR3 is TGTGCCAGCAGCCCGGAGCCAAACATTCAGTACTTC. Its protein product is CASSPEPNIQYF. The gene calls are TRBV4-2 and TRBJ2-4, with D uncertain. Germline V gene lookup returns CDR1 LGHNA and CDR2 YNFKEQ. This CDR3 is built from 12 residues. V lost 4 bases to trimming and J lost 6 bases, with 7 bases between them.

This clone was counted only a few times. The rearrangement joins TRBV19 to TRBJ1-4; D may be TRBD1 (5 bases). Trimming pared 6 bases from V and 3 bases from J, leaving 14 bases between. The CDR3 spans 15 residues. The V gene's germline CDR1 is LNHDA and CDR2 SQIVND (reference sequence). The CDR3 here is CASSPRAGANEKLFF. CDR3 sequence (DNA): TGTGCCAGTAGCCCGCGGGCGGGGGCTAATGAAAAACTGTTTTTT.

The CDR3: CASSIDRGRGQTYEQYF. In DNA, the CDR3 is TGTGCCAGTAGTATAGATCGTGGTAGGGGCCAAACCTACGAGCAGTACTTC. The V gene is TRBV19, the J gene TRBJ2-7; possibly TRBD1 for D (5 bases). Germline assignment: CDR1 LNHDA and CDR2 SQIVND (reference sequence). CDR3 length: 17 amino acids. Trimming pared 0 bases from V and 2 bases from J, leaving 17 bases between.

As DNA, the CDR3 is TGTGCCAGCACGGACAGGGGAGCCTCCTACGAGCAGTACTTC. It encodes CASTDRGASYEQYF. V and J are TRBV6-5 and TRBJ2-7, with 9 bases lining up with TRBD1. This CDR3 spans 14 amino acids. The V segment lost 7 bases and the J segment 0 bases; nucleotides outside the gene matches: 4. The germline V gene encodes CDR1 MNHEY and CDR2 SVGAGI.

The rearrangement uses TRBV14 and TRBJ2-1; 10 bases align to TRBD1. CDR1 SGHDN and CDR2 FVKESK come from the germline V gene. The CDR3 length is 17 residues. V was pared by 1 base and J by 4 bases, with 7 bases of the junction left unmatched. As DNA, the CDR3 is TGTGCCAGCAGCCAAGTCAGACAGGGGGCTTCTTACAATGAGCAGTTCTTC. It translates to CASSQVRQGASYNEQFF.

The chain uses TRBV5-4 and TRBJ1-3; maybe TRBD1 (6 bases). The V end lost 0 bases, the J end lost 4 bases, and 8 bases lay between the germline ends. CDR3 length: 14 amino acids. Per the germline V gene, CDR1 is SGHNT and CDR2 is YYREEE (reference sequence). Here the CDR3 DNA reads TGTGCCAGCAGCTTGGCAGGGGTCGGAAACACCATATATTTT. Translated, it gives CASSLAGVGNTIYF.

This clone was seen a handful of times. V and J are TRBV4-2 and TRBJ2-1; the D gene is possibly TRBD2 (5 bases). Germline CDR1 reads LGHNA; CDR2 reads YNFKEQ. Trimming shortened V by 0 bases and J by 5 bases, and 20 bases separated the two germline ends. This CDR3 region has 18 residues. CDR3 in amino acids: CASSQENLAWGAHNEQFF. The CDR3 DNA follows: TGTGCCAGCAGCCAAGAAAACCTAGCCTGGGGTGCGCACAATGAGCAGTTCTTC.

The chain joins TRBV18 to TRBJ2-3, with 9 bases that match TRBD2. The CDR3 runs 15 residues. V gave up 5 bases and J gave up 0 bases; unmatched junction bases: 3. Germline CDR1 KGHSH, CDR2 LQKENI. Here the CDR3 DNA reads TGTGCCAGCTCAGAGAGCGGGGGGAGCACAGATACGCAGTATTTT. This sequence encodes CASSESGGSTDTQYF.

The chain couples TRBV7-9 to TRBJ2-6; maybe TRBD1 (6 bases). The CDR3 is made up of 19 amino acids. The germline V and J ends were trimmed by 0 bases and 0 bases, with 15 bases remaining between them. Germline CDR1 is SEHNR and CDR2 is FQNEAQ (reference sequence). This CDR3 is CASSLARQVLSSGANVLTF. CDR3 nucleotide sequence: TGTGCCAGCAGCTTAGCGCGACAGGTTTTAAGCTCTGGGGCCAACGTCCTGACTTTC.

The CDR3: CASSSEFDEQYF. Here the CDR3 DNA reads TGCGCCAGCAGCTCTGAGTTCGACGAGCAGTACTTC. The V call is TRBV5-1, the J call TRBJ2-7; no reliable D call. V gave up 3 bases and J gave up 5 bases, with 9 bases separating them. Looked up from germline, CDR1 is SGHRS and CDR2 is YFSETQ. This CDR3 has 12 amino acids.

The chain is built from TRBV6-5 and TRBJ1-2, with 8 bases lining up with TRBD1. Germline CDR1 is MNHEY and CDR2 is SVGAGI. There are 16 residues in the CDR3. The V gene end was trimmed by 2 bases and the J gene end by 4 bases; junction bases not matched to a gene: 9. CDR3 nucleotide sequence: TGTGCCAGCAGTTACCGTGGGACAGGCGGCATCTATGGCTACACCTTC. It yields the protein CASSYRGTGGIYGYTF.

The CDR3 sequence is CASSQGQGDGYTF. CDR3 in DNA: TGTGCCAGCAGCCAGGGACAGGGTGATGGCTACACCTTC. The chain joins TRBV5-4 to TRBJ1-2; 9 positions match TRBD1. The CDR3 loop spans 13 amino acids. CDR1 SGHNT and CDR2 YYREEE come from the germline V gene (reference sequence). V lost 4 bases, J lost 6 bases, and 4 bases stayed unmatched. The variable domain in full, completed from reference TRBV5-4 and TRBJ1-2, reads ETGVTQSPTHLIKTRGQQVTLRCSSQSGHNTVSWYQQALGQGPQFIFQYYREEENGRGNFPPRFSGLQFPNYSSELNVNALELDDSALYLCASSQGQGDGYTFGSGTRLTVV.

The chain employs TRBV19 and TRBJ1-2; D possibly corresponds to TRBD1 (6 bases). Trimming removed 3 bases at V and 7 bases at J, with 15 bases between. The CDR3 sequence is 14 residues long. The germline V gene has CDR1 LNHDA and CDR2 SQIVND (reference sequence). DNA of the CDR3: TGTGCCAGTAGTATCAACAGGGCGGACGGTGGCTACACCTTC. Translated: CASSINRADGGYTF.

In DNA, the CDR3 is TGTGCCAGCCACAGACAGGCAGACCAGTTCTTC. Its translation is CASHRQADQFF. The J gene is TRBJ2-1, the V gene TRBV28, with D possibly matching TRBD1 (6 bases). The CDR3 contains 11 residues. Looked up from germline, CDR1 is MDHEN and CDR2 is SYDVKM. Trimming left V 8 bases short and J 13 bases short, with 15 bases between.